One sample yielded the 29 T cell receptor beta chains listed below, sequenced in a study of technical replicates of blood from several donors. This table comes from immunoSEQ multiplex PCR, and its TCRdb copy is limited to in-frame clones, with some not included. The sample holds 55,000 to 70,000 clones, 70% to 90% seen once. Sequences were obtained from PBMCs. These receptors came from a human donor in good health. Some clones in this sample may be carry-over from other donors' samples.

This chain links TRBV6-1 with TRBJ2-3; D unclear. Germline assignment: CDR1 MNHNS and CDR2 SASEGT. V gave up 0 bases and J gave up 5 bases, with 9 bases separating them. The CDR3 loop spans 14 amino acids. CDR3 loop: CASSEAGTGDTQYF. The CDR3 nucleotides are TGTGCCAGCAGTGAAGCCGGCACGGGAGATACGCAGTATTTT.

The rearrangement joins TRBV19 to TRBJ2-1; TRBD2 aligns across 8 bases. V was clipped by 7 bases and J by 1 base; unmatched bases: 6. Germline CDR1 and CDR2: LNHDA and SQIVND (reference sequence). This CDR3 is built from 15 residues. CDR3 nucleotides: TGTGCCAGTAATCTAGCGGGCAATTCCTACAATGAGCAGTTCTTC. It translates to CASNLAGNSYNEQFF.

This clone was observed a few times. J is TRBJ1-1 and V is TRBV7-3; TRBD1 aligns across 10 bases. V shed 0 bases and J 11 bases; nucleotides not matched to a gene: 6. CDR3 size: 14 residues. Germline V gives CDR1 SGHTA, CDR2 FQGTGA. The CDR3: CASSLTGQGRTAFF. For the CDR3, the DNA is TGTGCCAGCAGCTTAACGGGACAGGGGAGGACGGCTTTCTTT.

The V call is TRBV11-2, the J call TRBJ1-1, with 9 bases that match TRBD1. CDR3 length: 12 residues. In germline, CDR1 is SGHAT, CDR2 FQNNGV. V was pared by 5 bases and J by 6 bases, with 1 base of the junction left unmatched. In DNA, the CDR3 is TGTGCCAGCAGCCGGACAGGGGCTGAAGCTTTCTTT. Translated, it gives CASSRTGAEAFF.

The CDR3 DNA reads TGTGCCATAGGCCGGGACAGGGAGCATCAGCCCCAGCATTTT. Its protein product is CAIGRDREHQPQHF. The rearrangement uses TRBV10-3 and TRBJ1-5, with 9 nucleotides matching TRBD1. V gave up 9 bases and J gave up 5 bases; unmatched junction bases: 8. The CDR3 length is 14 residues. From germline, CDR1 is ENHRY and CDR2 SYGVKD.

The chain combines TRBV29-1 with TRBJ2-5, with a tentative D call TRBD2 (6 bases). The J call may be incorrect, as the DNA end agrees better with TRBJ2-7. The CDR3 is 12 amino acids. The germline V gene has CDR1 SQVTM and CDR2 ANQGSEA. CDR3 region: CSVVVTSYEQYF. The CDR3, as DNA: TGCAGCGTTGTGGTGACTAGCTACGAGCAGTACTTC.

J is TRBJ2-1 and V is TRBV15, with 9 bases that match TRBD2. Unmatched junction bases numbered 11, after V lost 0 bases and J lost 8 bases. Germline CDR1 is LNHNV and CDR2 is YYDKDF (reference sequence). There are 17 residues in the CDR3. The CDR3 region has the DNA TGTGCCACCAGCAGAGATGGCGGGGGGGCGAAACGCGATGAGCAGTTCTTC. Amino acid sequence: CATSRDGGGAKRDEQFF.

The genes are TRBV12-5 and TRBJ1-1, with a tentative D call TRBD1 (5 bases). Germline V gene lookup returns CDR1 LGHNT and CDR2 FRNRAP. CDR3 length: 15 amino acids. V was cut by 0 bases and J by 1 base, with 9 bases left in between. CDR3 loop: CASGLVLGGNTEAFF. As DNA, the CDR3 is TGTGCTAGTGGTTTGGTATTGGGGGGGAACACTGAAGCTTTCTTT.

V gene TRBV19 combines with J gene TRBJ2-7; tentative D call: TRBD1 (6 bases). The CDR3 loop spans 15 amino acids. Germline CDR1 reads LNHDA; CDR2 reads SQIVND (reference sequence). V lost 1 base and J 3 bases, leaving 13 bases between the germline ends. CDR3 coding DNA: TGTGCCAGTAGTATAGCAGGGGTTGGGCTCTACGAGCAGTACTTC. It codes for CASSIAGVGLYEQYF. The whole variable domain, remainder taken from reference TRBV19 and TRBJ2-7, is DGGITQSPKYLFRKEGQNVTLSCEQNLNHDAMYWYRQDPGQGLRLIYYSQIVNDFQKGDIAEGYSVSREKKESFPLTVTSAQKNPTAFYLCASSIAGVGLYEQYFGPGTRLTVT.

V usage is TRBV5-1 and J usage is TRBJ2-2; 8 nucleotides line up with TRBD2. The length of the CDR3 is 14 residues. CDR1 is SGHRS and CDR2 is YFSETQ in the germline V gene. Unmatched junction bases numbered 7, after V lost 5 bases and J lost 7 bases. For the CDR3, the DNA is TGCGCCAGCAGTTCGGGACTAGTAGGCGGGGAGCTGTTTTTT. This codes for CASSSGLVGGELFF. Drawing the rest from reference TRBV5-1 and TRBJ2-2, the complete variable domain is KAGVTQTPRYLIKTRGQQVTLSCSPISGHRSVSWYQQTPGQGLQFLFEYFSETQRNKGNFPGRFSGRQFSNSRSEMNVSTLELGDSALYLCASSSGLVGGELFFGEGSRLTVL.

Comment on this clone: In the same sample, other DNA sequences code for this CDR3. V usage is TRBV5-6 and J usage is TRBJ2-3; 11 nucleotides align to TRBD2. CDR3 length: 15 residues. CDR1 is SGHDT, CDR2 YYEEEE, per germline. Germline trimming cut 3 bases from V and 1 base from J; bases unmatched to any gene: 1. The CDR3 bases are TGTGCCAGCAGCTCGGGACTAGCGGGCACAGATACGCAGTATTTT. As protein: CASSSGLAGTDTQYF.

The rearrangement uses TRBV18 and TRBJ1-2; 12 nucleotides align to TRBD1. Per germline, CDR1 KGHSH and CDR2 LQKENI. V gave up 0 bases and J gave up 8 bases; unmatched junction bases: 1. The CDR3 totals 14 residues. The CDR3 DNA follows: TGTGCCAGCTCACCACCAGGGACAGGGGGCGGCTACACCTTC. Protein product: CASSPPGTGGGYTF.

The J gene is TRBJ1-5, the V gene TRBV27; 9 positions match TRBD1. Trimming at V came to 10 bases and at J to 0 bases, leaving 7 bases not matched to a gene. The germline V gene encodes CDR1 MNHEY and CDR2 SMNVEV (reference sequence). The CDR3 is 15 amino acids. CDR3 loop: CATKGQGDSNQPQHF. CDR3 bases: TGTGCCACCAAGGGACAGGGCGATAGCAATCAGCCCCAGCATTTT.

The chain is built from TRBV12-5 and TRBJ2-1, with 7 bases matching TRBD2. Germline-derived CDR1 and CDR2 are LGHNT and FRNRAP. With V trimmed by 4 bases and J by 3 bases, 0 bases remained unmatched. The CDR3 is made up of 13 amino acids. CDR3 in amino acids: CASGSGGYNEQFF. CDR3 nucleotide sequence: TGTGCTAGTGGTTCGGGGGGCTACAATGAGCAGTTCTTC.

The rearrangement links TRBV29-1 to TRBJ1-2; possible D gene TRBD1, 5 bases. This CDR3 region has 12 residues. In germline, CDR1 is SQVTM, CDR2 ANQGSEA. V lost 1 base and J lost 7, with 10 bases in between. The CDR3 reads CSVEGGDSGYTF. CDR3 nucleotide sequence: TGCAGCGTTGAAGGGGGGGACTCTGGCTACACCTTC.

CDR3 loop: CASSLAALGGRETQYF. In DNA form, the CDR3 reads TGTGCCAGCAGCTTGGCCGCTCTGGGGGGTCGGGAGACCCAGTACTTC. The chain uses TRBV11-2 and TRBJ2-5; possible D gene TRBD2, 6 bases. CDR1 and CDR2 (germline): SGHAT, FQNNGV. The V end was cut by 3 bases, the J end by 5 bases, with 19 bases between. The CDR3 covers 16 residues.

The chain uses TRBV27 and TRBJ1-2, with TRBD1 identical over 9 bases. Per the germline V gene, CDR1 is MNHEY and CDR2 is SMNVEV (reference sequence). The CDR3 totals 14 residues. Trimming at V came to 5 bases and at J to 3 bases, leaving 4 bases not matched to a gene. Here the CDR3 reads CASSPRDRDYGYTF. CDR3 in DNA: TGTGCCAGCAGTCCCCGGGACAGGGACTATGGCTACACCTTC.

This clone was seen a single time. The CDR3 bases are TGTGCCAGCAGTAGAGACTCGGGCACTGAAGCTTTCTTT. It specifies CASSRDSGTEAFF. The chain recombines TRBV6-5 with TRBJ1-1; D is uncertain. The CDR3 loop spans 13 amino acids. Between the trimmed V and J ends, which lost 5 bases and 4 bases, there was a span of 11 bases. Germline assignment: CDR1 MNHEY and CDR2 SVGAGI.

The rearrangement uses TRBV5-4 and TRBJ1-2, with a possible D match to TRBD1 (6 bases). The CDR3 is made up of 13 amino acids. Germline V gene sequence: CDR1 SGHNT, CDR2 YYREEE (reference sequence). The ends were cut back, 4 bases at V and 4 bases at J, with 11 bases in the middle. The CDR3 spells CASSQQGGYGYTF. CDR3 sequence (DNA): TGTGCCAGCAGCCAACAGGGCGGCTATGGCTACACCTTC.

The chain carries TRBV4-3 and TRBJ1-5; perhaps TRBD1 as D (6 bases). Trimming left V 1 base short and J 1 base short, with 11 bases between. This CDR3 contains 16 residues. CDR1 is LGHNA and CDR2 is YSLEER in the germline V gene. The CDR3 nucleotides are TGCGCCAGCAGCCAAGGGTGGGGGCCCAGCAATCAGCCCCAGCATTTT. Protein: CASSQGWGPSNQPQHF.

V and J are TRBV7-9 and TRBJ2-1, with a possible D match to TRBD2 (6 bases). The CDR3 runs 14 residues. V gave up 0 bases and J gave up 5 bases, with 8 bases separating them. CDR1 SEHNR and CDR2 FQNEAQ come from the germline V gene (reference sequence). The CDR3 nucleotides read TGTGCCAGCAGCTTAGCCGGGGGAAACAATGAGCAGTTCTTC. Its translation is CASSLAGGNNEQFF.

This chain uses TRBV10-2 with TRBJ2-3, with 10 bases matching TRBD2. The germline gives CDR1 WSHSY, CDR2 SAAADI. The CDR3 consists of 16 residues. V lost 3 bases, J lost 2 bases, and 5 bases stayed unmatched. CDR3 sequence reads: CASSDGLAEDTDTQYF. DNA for the CDR3: TGCGCCAGCAGTGACGGACTAGCGGAAGACACAGATACGCAGTATTTT.

As regards this clone: The germline gene is not matched at one end of the junction; a read error may be the cause. The CDR3 here is CSVEVTSGKTREQYF. The DNA of the CDR3 is TGCAGCGTCGAAGTGACTAGCGGGAAAACGCGGGAGCAGTACTTC. V and J are TRBV29-1 and TRBJ2-7; 11 bases are shared with TRBD2. This CDR3 has 15 residues. Germline V gene lookup returns CDR1 SQVTM and CDR2 ANQGSEA.

This clone came up once. The J gene is TRBJ2-2, the V gene TRBV4-3; D gene unclear. Trimming removed 1 base at V and 9 bases at J, with 12 bases between. The CDR3 has 14 residues. From germline, CDR1 is LGHNA and CDR2 YSLEER. The CDR3 DNA reads as TGCGCCAGCAGCCAAGGCAGTAGCCTCAGGGAGCTGTTTTTT. Amino acid sequence: CASSQGSSLRELFF.

The V and J genes are TRBV7-7 and TRBJ1-1; D is unresolved. The CDR3 covers 13 residues. Trimming pared 3 bases from V and 1 base from J, leaving 6 bases between. CDR1 SSHAT and CDR2 FNYEAQ come from the germline V gene (reference sequence). CDR3 in amino acids: CASSLRGNTEAFF. CDR3 bases: TGTGCCAGCAGCTTGCGGGGGAACACTGAAGCTTTCTTT. The full variable domain, in which reference TRBV7-7 and TRBJ1-1 provide the parts outside the CDR3, is GAGVSQSPRYKVTKRGQDVTLRCDPISSHATLYWYQQALGQGPEFLTYFNYEAQPDKSGLPSDRFSAERPEGSISTLTIQRTEQRDSAMYRCASSLRGNTEAFFGQGTRLTVV.

The V and J genes are TRBV19 and TRBJ1-3; TRBD1 agrees at 11 bases. V was pared by 8 bases and J by 8 bases, with 2 bases of the junction left unmatched. Germline-derived CDR1 and CDR2 are LNHDA and SQIVND (reference sequence). This CDR3 is built from 12 residues. The CDR3 DNA sequence: TGTGCCAGTGGACAGGGGGCAGACACCATATATTTT. This gives the protein CASGQGADTIYF.

This clone was counted a single time. This chain uses TRBV6-5 with TRBJ1-5; D not resolved. This CDR3 region has 15 residues. The germline V and J ends were trimmed by 4 bases and 6 bases, with 16 bases remaining between them. Germline V gene lookup returns CDR1 MNHEY and CDR2 SVGAGI. The CDR3 reads CASSFLALPGQPQHF. The DNA for the CDR3 is TGTGCCAGCAGTTTCTTGGCCCTCCCGGGTCAGCCCCAGCATTTT.

This clone was seen once. V is TRBV18 and J is TRBJ1-4, with D possibly matching TRBD1 (5 bases). V dropped 0 bases and J dropped 2 bases, with 7 bases sitting between them. Germline loops: CDR1 KGHSH, CDR2 LQKENI. The CDR3 is made up of 15 amino acids. CDR3 in DNA: TGTGCCAGCTCACCACCGGCAGGGACTAATGAAAAACTGTTTTTT. Encoded protein: CASSPPAGTNEKLFF.

Worth noting for this clone: At one end the junction does not follow the germline gene, possibly because of a read error. Other DNA sequences within the sample encode an identical CDR3. The chain is built from TRBV29-1 and TRBJ2-7; 9 bases are a match to TRBD1. The CDR3 sequence is 13 residues long. Germline V gives CDR1 SQVTM, CDR2 ANQGSEA. The CDR3 loop reads CSVEGQGQYEQYF. The DNA of the CDR3 is TGCAGTGTTGAGGGACAGGGTCAGTACGAGCAGTACTTC.